This TCR beta chain appears in the sequencing data of a study of technical replicates of blood from a few donors. Using immunoSEQ multiplex PCR, the repertoire was profiled, and TCRdb retains in-frame clones only, with some absent. This sample carries tens of thousands of clones, approximately 83% of them seen once, and the ten largest clones take more than 4.5%. The CDR3 loop spans 14 amino acids. CDR1 SQVTM and CDR2 ANQGSEA come from the germline V gene. The junction had 3 bases not matched to a gene; V was cut back by 4 bases and J by 1 base. The rearrangement joins TRBV29-1 to TRBJ1-1; 10 bases agree with TRBD1. The TCR originated in a human donor in good health. Some clones in this sample may be carry-over from other donors' samples. The sample consisted of PBMCs. CDR3 protein: CSVGQGAGNTEAFF. CDR3 coding DNA: TGCAGCGTTGGACAGGGGGCCGGGAACACTGAAGCTTTCTTT.